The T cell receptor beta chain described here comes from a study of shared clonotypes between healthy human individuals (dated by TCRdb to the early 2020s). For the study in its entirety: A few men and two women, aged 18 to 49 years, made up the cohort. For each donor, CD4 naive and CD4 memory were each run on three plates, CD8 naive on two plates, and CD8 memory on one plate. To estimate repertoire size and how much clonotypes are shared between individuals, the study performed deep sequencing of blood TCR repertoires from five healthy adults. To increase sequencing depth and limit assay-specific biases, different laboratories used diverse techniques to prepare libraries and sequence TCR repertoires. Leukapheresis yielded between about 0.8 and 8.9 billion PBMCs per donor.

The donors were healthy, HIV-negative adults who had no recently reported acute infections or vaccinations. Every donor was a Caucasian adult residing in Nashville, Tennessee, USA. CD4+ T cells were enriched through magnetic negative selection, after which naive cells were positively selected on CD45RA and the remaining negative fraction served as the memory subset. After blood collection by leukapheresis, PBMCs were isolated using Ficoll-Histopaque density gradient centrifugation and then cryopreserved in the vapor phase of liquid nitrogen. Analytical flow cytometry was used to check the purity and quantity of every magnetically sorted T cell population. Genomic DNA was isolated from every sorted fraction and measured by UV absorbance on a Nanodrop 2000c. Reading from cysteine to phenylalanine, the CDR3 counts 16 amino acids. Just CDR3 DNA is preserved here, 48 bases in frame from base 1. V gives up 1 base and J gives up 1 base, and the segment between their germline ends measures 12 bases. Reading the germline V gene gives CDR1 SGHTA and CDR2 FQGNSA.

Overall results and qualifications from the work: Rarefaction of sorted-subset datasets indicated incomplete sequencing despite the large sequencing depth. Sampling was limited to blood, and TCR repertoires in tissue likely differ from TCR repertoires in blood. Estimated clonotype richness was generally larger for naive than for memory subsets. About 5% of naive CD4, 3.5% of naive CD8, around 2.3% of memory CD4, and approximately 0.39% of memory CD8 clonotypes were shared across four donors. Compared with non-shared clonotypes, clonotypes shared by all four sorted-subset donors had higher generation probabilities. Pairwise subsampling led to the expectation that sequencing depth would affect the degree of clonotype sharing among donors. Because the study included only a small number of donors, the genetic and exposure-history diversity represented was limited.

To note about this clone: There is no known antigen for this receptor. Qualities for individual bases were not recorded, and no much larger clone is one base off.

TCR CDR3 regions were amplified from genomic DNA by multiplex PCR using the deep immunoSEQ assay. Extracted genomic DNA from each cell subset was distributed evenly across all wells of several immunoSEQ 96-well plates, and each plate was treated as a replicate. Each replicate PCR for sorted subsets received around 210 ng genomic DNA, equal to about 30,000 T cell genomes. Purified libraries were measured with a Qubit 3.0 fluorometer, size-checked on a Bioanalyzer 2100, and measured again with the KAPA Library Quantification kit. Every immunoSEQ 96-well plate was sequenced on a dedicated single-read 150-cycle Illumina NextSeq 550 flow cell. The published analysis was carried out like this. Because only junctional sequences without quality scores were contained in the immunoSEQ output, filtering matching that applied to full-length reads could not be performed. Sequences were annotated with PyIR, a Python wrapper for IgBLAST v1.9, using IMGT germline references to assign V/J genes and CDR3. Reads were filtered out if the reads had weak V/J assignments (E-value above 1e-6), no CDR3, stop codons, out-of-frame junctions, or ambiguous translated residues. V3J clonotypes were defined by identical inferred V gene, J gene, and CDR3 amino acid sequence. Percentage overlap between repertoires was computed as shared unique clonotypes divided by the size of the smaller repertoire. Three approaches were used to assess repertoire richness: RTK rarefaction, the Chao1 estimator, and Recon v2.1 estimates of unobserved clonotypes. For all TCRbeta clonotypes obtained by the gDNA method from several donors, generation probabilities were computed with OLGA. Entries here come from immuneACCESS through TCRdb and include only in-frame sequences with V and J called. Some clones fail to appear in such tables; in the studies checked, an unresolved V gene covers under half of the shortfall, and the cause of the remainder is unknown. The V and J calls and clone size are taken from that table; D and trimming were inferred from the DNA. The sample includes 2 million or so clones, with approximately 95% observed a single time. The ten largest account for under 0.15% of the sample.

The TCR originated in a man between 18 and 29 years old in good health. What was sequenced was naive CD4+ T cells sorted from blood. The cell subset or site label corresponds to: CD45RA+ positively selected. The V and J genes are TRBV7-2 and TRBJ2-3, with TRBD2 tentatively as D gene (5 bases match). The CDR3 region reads CASSLVGWGGTDTQYF. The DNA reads TGTGCCAGCAGCTTAGTTGGGTGGGGAGGCACAGATACGCAGTATTTT. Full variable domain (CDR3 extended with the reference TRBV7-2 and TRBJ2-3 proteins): GAGVSQSPSNKVTEKGKDVELRCDPISGHTALYWYRQSLGQGLEFLIYFQGNSAPDKSGLPSDRFSAERTGGSVSTLTIQRTQQEDSAVYLCASSLVGWGGTDTQYFGPGTRLTVL.